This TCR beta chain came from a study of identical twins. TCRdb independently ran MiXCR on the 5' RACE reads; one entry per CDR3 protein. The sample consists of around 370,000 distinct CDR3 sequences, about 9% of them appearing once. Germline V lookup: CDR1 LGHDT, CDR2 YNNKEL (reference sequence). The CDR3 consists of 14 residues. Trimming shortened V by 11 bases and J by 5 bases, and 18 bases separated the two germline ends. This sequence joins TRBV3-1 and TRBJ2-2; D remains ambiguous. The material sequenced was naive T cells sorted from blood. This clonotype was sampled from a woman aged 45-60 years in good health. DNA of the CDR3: TGTGCCGTCGGATCTCCCCGAAAGACCGGGGAGCTGTTTTTT. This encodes CAVGSPRKTGELFF.